The present TCR beta chain was sequenced within a study of T cells in Graves' hyperthyroidism and ophthalmopathy. This clonotype occurred many times. Its antigen is not identified. Trimming cost V 2 bases and J 2 bases, with 17 bases left between them. This CDR3 contains 17 residues. Germline V gene sequence: CDR1 MNHNS, CDR2 SASEGT. Broader study findings: The majority of expanded thyroid clonotypes above 0.001 also appeared in blood.

RNA transcripts were the template for amplifying TCR beta CDR3 regions. The HTBI set primed first-round TCR CDR3 RT-PCR. Via MiXCR, TCRdb re-called the multiplex PCR reads, giving one row per CDR3 protein. The table shows around 190,000 distinct CDR3 sequences, with around 15% occurring only once. The clonotype originates from a woman aged 50 to 60 with Graves' hyperthyroidism. This rearrangement joins TRBV6-1 to TRBJ2-3; a weak D match, TRBD2 (5 bases). Source material: blood. CDR3 sequence: CASSEPLEEGFTDTQYF. The CDR3 DNA is TGTGCCAGCAGTGAACCCTTAGAAGAGGGCTTCACAGATACGCAGTATTTT.